A single T cell receptor beta chain is shown here with its context. This sample stems from a study of T cell changes during pregnancy in multiple sclerosis. Repertoires were generated with immunoSEQ multiplex PCR, while TCRdb's copy carries only in-frame clones and drops some. The sample yields over 40,000 clones, 90% seen once. The length of the CDR3 is 13 residues. J was trimmed by 11 bases and V by 3 bases; bases with no gene match: 8. Germline V gene lookup returns CDR1 SGDLS and CDR2 YYNGEE. The source is a female donor in good health, enrolled as a control in a pregnancy study. The V call is TRBV9, the J call TRBJ1-1, with 9 positions matching TRBD1. Sequencing used peripheral blood, obtained in the second trimester of pregnancy. CDR3 sequence: CASSALDRGRAFF. CDR3 DNA: TGTGCCAGCAGCGCCTTGGACAGGGGTCGCGCTTTCTTT.